These 9 T cell receptor beta chains were all obtained from the same sample, sequenced in a study of blood T cell repertoires in COVID-19. Only in-frame clones appear in the TCRdb table, and some are missing; sequencing was by immunoSEQ multiplex PCR. The sample has under 150,000 clones; roughly 90% are singletons. The specimen sequenced was peripheral blood. The receptors were gathered from a woman between 65 and 79 years old who had recovered from COVID-19.

The chain has TRBV18 and TRBJ2-2; 10 bases map to TRBD2. In germline, CDR1 is KGHSH, CDR2 LQKENI. The CDR3 runs to 16 residues. After removal of 1 base from V and 2 bases from J, the junction contained 1 base not matched to a gene. CDR3 protein: CASSPRTSGNTGELFF. The DNA for the CDR3 is TGTGCCAGCTCACCACGGACTAGCGGAAACACCGGGGAGCTGTTTTTT. Full variable domain (outside the CDR3, taken from reference TRBV18 and TRBJ2-2): NAGVMQNPRHLVRRRGQEARLRCSPMKGHSHVYWYRQLPEEGLKFMVYLQKENIIDESGMPKERFSAEFPKEGPSILRIQQVVRGDSAAYFCASSPRTSGNTGELFFGEGSRLTVL.

The V call is TRBV5-1, the J call TRBJ2-3, with D perhaps TRBD1 (5 bases). V lost 2 bases to trimming and J lost 0 bases, with 7 bases between them. The germline V gene encodes CDR1 SGHRS and CDR2 YFSETQ. The CDR3 has 14 residues. The DNA for the CDR3 is TGCGCCAGCAGCTTACAGGTTAGCACAGATACGCAGTATTTT. Its protein product is CASSLQVSTDTQYF.

The chain uses TRBV29-1 and TRBJ2-3; 7 nucleotides line up with TRBD2. V dropped 7 bases and J dropped 5; count of bases not matched to a gene: 12. The germline CDR1 and CDR2 sequences are SQVTM and ANQGSEA. The length of the CDR3 is 14 residues. The CDR3, as DNA: TGCAGCGCTCCGACTAGCCTGTCTGGAGATACGCAGTATTTT. Protein sequence: CSAPTSLSGDTQYF.

V usage is TRBV6-2 or TRBV6-3 and J usage is TRBJ1-1, with D possibly TRBD1 on 6 matching bases. CDR3 length: 14 amino acids. The V end lost 5 bases, the J end lost 1 base, and 11 bases lay between the germline ends. Germline V CDR1 and CDR2: MNHEY, SVGEGT. The CDR3 reads CASSTRTANTEAFF. Here the CDR3 DNA reads TGTGCCAGCAGTACCCGGACAGCGAACACTGAAGCTTTCTTT.

The gene calls are TRBV11-2 and TRBJ1-2; perhaps TRBD1 as D (6 bases). Trimming removed 5 bases from V and 3 bases from J, with 13 bases in between. This CDR3 is built from 14 residues. The V gene's germline CDR1 is SGHAT and CDR2 FQNNGV. This CDR3 reads CASSPRGVDYGYTF. CDR3 sequence (DNA): TGTGCCAGCAGCCCCAGGGGAGTCGACTATGGCTACACCTTC. The variable domain in full, with the rest retrieved from reference TRBV11-2 and TRBJ1-2, is EAGVAQSPRYKIIEKRQSVAFWCNPISGHATLYWYQQILGQGPKLLIQFQNNGVVDDSQLPKDRFSAERLKGVDSTLKIQPAKLEDSAVYLCASSPRGVDYGYTFGSGTRLTVV.

The rearrangement uses TRBV28 and TRBJ2-5; D unclear. The germline gives CDR1 MDHEN, CDR2 SYDVKM. V lost 0 bases and J 0 bases, leaving 8 bases between the germline ends. CDR3 length equals 15 residues. The DNA of the CDR3 is TGTGCCAGCAGTTTATGGCGCCGTAACCAAGAGACCCAGTACTTC. Translated: CASSLWRRNQETQYF.

The chain is built from TRBV7-9 and TRBJ2-3; D call uncertain. Trimming stripped 2 bases from V and 4 bases from J, with 7 bases between. The CDR3 length is 13 residues. Germline lookup yields CDR1 SEHNR and CDR2 FQNEAQ (reference sequence). This CDR3 reads CASSLIPADTQYF. The CDR3 coding sequence is TGTGCCAGCAGCTTAATCCCTGCAGATACGCAGTATTTT.

The chain combines TRBV2 with TRBJ2-7; possibly TRBD1 for D (5 bases). The CDR3 spans 15 residues. CDR1 is SNHLY and CDR2 is FYNNEI in the germline V gene. V lost 4 bases and J lost 2, with 15 bases in between. CDR3 sequence: CASSVAPTEAYEQYF. The CDR3 bases are TGTGCCAGCAGTGTGGCCCCGACAGAAGCCTACGAGCAGTACTTC. The variable domain in full, with the rest retrieved from reference TRBV2 and TRBJ2-7, is EPEVTQTPSHQVTQMGQEVILRCVPISNHLYFYWYRQILGQKVEFLVSFYNNEISEKSEIFDDQFSVERPDGSNFTLKIRSTKLEDSAMYFCASSVAPTEAYEQYFGPGTRLTVT.

The rearrangement links TRBV11-3 to TRBJ2-1; unclear D gene. Germline CDR1 reads SGHNT; CDR2 reads YENEEA. The ends were cut back, 5 bases at V and 10 bases at J, with 9 bases in the middle. The length of the CDR3 is 11 residues. The CDR3 DNA is TGTGCCAGCAGCCTCGGGTACGAGCAGTTCTTC. Its translation is CASSLGYEQFF.